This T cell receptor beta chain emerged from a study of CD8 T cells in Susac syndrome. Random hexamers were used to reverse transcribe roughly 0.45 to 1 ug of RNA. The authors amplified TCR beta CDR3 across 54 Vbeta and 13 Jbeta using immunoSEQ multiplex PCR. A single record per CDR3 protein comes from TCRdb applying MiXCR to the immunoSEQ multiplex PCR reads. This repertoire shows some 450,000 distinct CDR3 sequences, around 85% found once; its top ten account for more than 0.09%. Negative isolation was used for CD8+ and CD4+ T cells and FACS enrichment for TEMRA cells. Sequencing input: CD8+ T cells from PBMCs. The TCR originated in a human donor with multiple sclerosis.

In nucleotides, the CDR3 is TGTGCCTGGAGTGTAGGTCAGGCTAACTATGGCTACACCTTC. This translates into CAWSVGQANYGYTF. The rearrangement links TRBV30 to TRBJ1-2; D gene uncertain. Germline V gene lookup returns CDR1 GTSNPN and CDR2 SVGIG (reference sequence). V shed 0 bases and J shed 0 bases, with 8 bases lying between them. This CDR3 contains 14 residues.